This TCR beta chain was obtained from a study of T cells after yellow fever vaccination. This clonotype was found a few times. Its target is not known. Study results and caveats: Abundant contaminating clonotypes from the bulk population could appear in FACS-sorted repertoires. Weaker overall was a secondary response that nonetheless peaked faster, on day 5 versus 15. A small proportion of clonotypes was detected in both the CD4 and CD8 compartments. Most clones from primary vaccination resurfaced after the booster (around 97% CD4, around 90% CD8).

Via MiXCR, TCRdb re-called the 5' RACE reads, giving one row per CDR3 protein. The data contain 450,000 to 600,000 distinct CDR3 sequences, about 15% of them singletons. The V and J ends lost 4 bases and 0 bases respectively, with 12 bases between them. The CDR3 is 16 amino acids. Looked up from germline, CDR1 is KGHDR and CDR2 is SFDVKD. This clonotype was obtained from a man younger than 30 who received the YFV17D yellow fever vaccine. The rearrangement joins TRBV24-1 to TRBJ2-1; D could derive from TRBD1 or TRBD2 (5 bases each). The sample was PBMCs, taken about 5 days after the first yellow fever vaccination. CDR3 coding DNA: TGTGCCACCAGTGACCCACGGGGCGGCTCCTACAATGAGCAGTTCTTC. Translated, it gives CATSDPRGGSYNEQFF.